Following are 32 T cell receptor beta chains from one sample sequenced in a study of identical twins. TCRdb independently ran MiXCR on the 5' RACE reads; one entry per CDR3 protein. The sample lists under 900,000 distinct CDR3 sequences, roughly 18% occurring once. This sample was also put to use in a study of T cells expressing NK-cell markers.

Specimen: PBMCs. Every receptor here comes from a woman between 18 and 29 years old in good health.

The chain has TRBV7-2 and TRBJ2-3, with TRBD2 as a possible D gene (5 bases). Germline assignment: CDR1 SGHTA and CDR2 FQGNSA. The V gene lost 3 bases and the J gene lost 3 bases, with 13 bases spanning the gap. The CDR3 extends over 15 amino acids. CDR3 amino acids: CASSLVKRGTDTQYF. In DNA form, the CDR3 reads TGTGCCAGCAGCTTGGTTAAAAGAGGGACAGATACGCAGTATTTT.

This clonotype appeared many times. The chain has TRBV12-3 or TRBV12-4 and TRBJ2-5, with TRBD1 as a possible D gene (5 bases). The CDR3 loop spans 13 amino acids. Trimming shortened V by 6 bases and J by 4 bases, and 12 bases separated the two germline ends. The CDR3 DNA reads as TGTGCCAGCAGCAATCTAAGGGGAGAGACCCAGTACTTC. Translating gives CASSNLRGETQYF.

This clonotype was seen a handful of times. This chain links TRBV9 with TRBJ2-3, with 7 bases aligning to TRBD2. There are 15 residues in the CDR3. Germline V gene lookup returns CDR1 SGDLS and CDR2 YYNGEE. After removal of 4 bases from V and 3 bases from J, the junction contained 8 bases not matched to a gene. CDR3 region: CASSSSGWGTDTQYF. The DNA of the CDR3 is TGTGCCAGCAGCTCTAGCGGATGGGGGACAGATACGCAGTATTTT.

The CDR3 sequence: CSAPGASGRAYEQYF. In DNA form, the CDR3 reads TGCAGTGCCCCGGGGGCTAGCGGGAGGGCATACGAGCAGTACTTC. J is TRBJ2-7 and V is TRBV20-1, with 12 bases that match TRBD2. The CDR3 consists of 15 residues. J was trimmed by 4 bases and V by 6 bases; bases with no gene match: 10. The germline V gene has CDR1 DFQATT and CDR2 SNEGSKA (reference sequence).

This clonotype appeared a few times. The chain employs TRBV29-1 and TRBJ1-5; D call uncertain. The CDR3 runs to 13 residues. V was clipped by 4 bases and J by 7 bases, with 14 bases between them. The V gene's germline CDR1 is SQVTM and CDR2 ANQGSEA. The CDR3 region is CSVVSEGGQPQHF. CDR3 nucleotides: TGCAGCGTTGTCTCGGAGGGCGGACAGCCCCAGCATTTT.

This clonotype was counted only a few times. The V call is TRBV2, the J call TRBJ2-1, with TRBD2 as a possible D gene (5 bases). This CDR3 comprises 15 residues. The V gene's germline CDR1 is SNHLY and CDR2 FYNNEI. Trimming took 6 bases from V and 5 from J, leaving 17 bases between them. Here the CDR3 reads CASRPRGYTDNEQFF. CDR3 nucleotides: TGTGCCAGCAGGCCCCGGGGATACACCGACAATGAGCAGTTCTTC.

This chain connects TRBV2 to TRBJ1-2; the D gene is possibly TRBD1 (6 bases). In germline, CDR1 is SNHLY, CDR2 FYNNEI. Trimming shortened V by 3 bases and J by 2 bases, and 10 bases separated the two germline ends. This CDR3 is built from 14 residues. The CDR3 nucleotides read TGTGCCAGCAGTGATTATGGACAGAACTATGGCTACACCTTC. This sequence encodes CASSDYGQNYGYTF.

This clonotype was seen only a few times. This rearrangement joins TRBV12-3 or TRBV12-4 to TRBJ1-2; no reliable D call. Trimming took off 7 bases at V and 4 bases at J, with 10 bases between the two ends. There are 12 residues in the CDR3. CDR3 coding DNA: TGTGCCAGCATCGATGTCGGCTATGGCTACACCTTC. Its protein product is CASIDVGYGYTF.

This clonotype was observed at least ten times. The genes are TRBV12-3 or TRBV12-4 and TRBJ1-1, with D possibly TRBD1 on 5 matching bases. CDR3 length: 12 residues. Deletions cut 6 bases from V and 4 bases from J, with 9 bases between. CDR3 sequence reads: CASSLGATEAFF. The CDR3 DNA follows: TGTGCCAGCAGCCTCGGGGCCACTGAAGCTTTCTTT.

The V and J genes are TRBV2 and TRBJ2-7; weak D call: TRBD2 (6 bases). CDR1 is SNHLY and CDR2 is FYNNEI in the germline V gene. Trimming left V 0 bases short and J 0 bases short, with 9 bases between. The length of the CDR3 is 15 residues. The chain's CDR3 is CASSEADGGSYEQYF. CDR3 nucleotides: TGTGCCAGCAGTGAAGCTGACGGGGGCTCCTACGAGCAGTACTTC.

This chain uses TRBV6-1 with TRBJ2-2; D is uncertain. CDR3 length equals 13 residues. V lost 6 bases and J 0 bases, leaving 5 bases between the germline ends. Germline CDR1 is MNHNS and CDR2 is SASEGT. CDR3 loop: CASRVPNTGELFF. CDR3 DNA sequence: TGTGCCAGCAGGGTCCCGAACACCGGGGAGCTGTTTTTT.

This clonotype was detected a few times. The rearrangement joins TRBV6-1 to TRBJ1-5; D ambiguous. The CDR3 runs 15 residues. Trimming removed 4 bases at V and 3 bases at J, with 13 bases between. Germline CDR1 MNHNS, CDR2 SASEGT. The CDR3 reads CASSVLGRDNQPQHF. The CDR3 DNA reads TGTGCCAGCAGTGTCTTGGGCCGAGACAATCAGCCCCAGCATTTT.

This clonotype was detected a few times. This chain connects TRBV5-1 to TRBJ2-5; 8 bases fit TRBD2. There are 15 residues in the CDR3. CDR1 is SGHRS and CDR2 is YFSETQ in the germline V gene. J gave up 2 bases and V 1 base, and 4 bases lay outside the gene matches. CDR3 sequence (DNA): TGCGCCAGCAGCTTGACGGGGGGGGATCAAGAGACCCAGTACTTC. This gives the protein CASSLTGGDQETQYF.

This clonotype was seen ten or more times. The chain links TRBV9 to TRBJ2-1, with D tentatively TRBD1 (6 bases). The germline V gene encodes CDR1 SGDLS and CDR2 YYNGEE. The CDR3 spans 16 residues. With 6 bases removed from V and 0 bases from J, the gap between germline ends came to 16 bases. In DNA form, the CDR3 reads TGTGCCAGCACCCCTACAGGGATTTACTCCTACAATGAGCAGTTCTTC. Its protein product is CASTPTGIYSYNEQFF.

The genes are TRBV15 and TRBJ2-3, with 8 bases matching TRBD2. The CDR3 runs to 15 residues. The ends lost 1 base at V and 3 bases at J; junction bases unmatched: 3. Germline values: CDR1 LNHNV, CDR2 YYDKDF (reference sequence). The CDR3 region is CATSRGLAGTDTQYF. CDR3 sequence (DNA): TGTGCCACCAGCAGAGGCCTAGCGGGTACAGATACGCAGTATTTT.

This clonotype has more than one count but fewer than ten. This chain uses TRBV12-3 or TRBV12-4 with TRBJ2-7; D remains unclear. The length of the CDR3 is 14 residues. Trimming shortened V by 4 bases and J by 3 bases, and 13 bases separated the two germline ends. CDR3 in amino acids: CASSSFHSDYEQYF. In DNA, the CDR3 is TGTGCCAGCAGTTCCTTCCACTCAGACTACGAGCAGTACTTC.

The chain uses TRBV12-3 or TRBV12-4 and TRBJ1-2, with 8 bases aligning to TRBD1. With 3 bases clipped from V and 4 bases from J, the junction kept 7 bases outside the gene matches. The CDR3 contains 15 residues. The CDR3 reads CASSFTPGGIYGYTF. For the CDR3, the DNA is TGTGCCAGCAGTTTTACACCAGGGGGCATCTATGGCTACACCTTC.

This chain joins TRBV7-9 and TRBJ1-2, with TRBD1 matching over 9 bases. Germline V CDR1 and CDR2: SEHNR, FQNEAQ (reference sequence). CDR3 length: 15 amino acids. V shed 3 bases and J 1 base; nucleotides not matched to a gene: 3. CDR3 DNA: TGTGCCAGCAGCTTTTCGGACAGGGGTAACTATGGCTACACCTTC. Its translation is CASSFSDRGNYGYTF.

This chain connects TRBV5-1 to TRBJ2-5; possible D gene TRBD1, 5 bases. The length of the CDR3 is 15 residues. Looked up from germline, CDR1 is SGHRS and CDR2 is YFSETQ. The germline V and J ends were trimmed by 4 bases and 0 bases, with 13 bases remaining between them. CDR3 protein: CASSHSPTDQETQYF. For the CDR3, the DNA is TGCGCCAGCAGCCATTCCCCGACAGACCAAGAGACCCAGTACTTC.

This clonotype was detected only a few times. The CDR3 loop is CASWASGNSVYEQYF. The CDR3 bases are TGTGCCAGCTGGGCTAGCGGGAACTCTGTATACGAGCAGTACTTC. The rearrangement uses TRBV6-1 and TRBJ2-7; the match to TRBD2 covers 9 bases. The CDR3 has 15 residues. The V segment lost 8 bases and the J segment 4 bases; nucleotides outside the gene matches: 12. CDR1 is MNHNS, CDR2 SASEGT, per germline.

This clonotype appeared a few times. J is TRBJ2-3 and V is TRBV9; D gene unclear. V was cut by 1 base and J by 5 bases, with 5 bases left in between. The CDR3 consists of 12 residues. The germline gives CDR1 SGDLS, CDR2 YYNGEE. The DNA for the CDR3 is TGTGCCAGCAGCGTATCTCAAGATACGCAGTATTTT. Translation gives CASSVSQDTQYF. Full variable domain (missing parts from reference TRBV9 and TRBJ2-3): DSGVTQTPKHLITATGQRVTLRCSPRSGDLSVYWYQQSLDQGLQFLIQYYNGEERAKGNILERFSAQQFPDLHSELNLSSLELGDSALYFCASSVSQDTQYFGPGTRLTVL.

The chain has TRBV5-1 and TRBJ2-1; a possible D gene is TRBD1 (6 bases). Germline CDR1 reads SGHRS; CDR2 reads YFSETQ. The CDR3 has 19 residues. V gave up 0 bases and J gave up 4 bases, with 23 bases separating them. The DNA of the CDR3 is TGCGCCAGCAGCTTGGCTTTTGCCTTCGACAGGTTGGGGTACAATGAGCAGTTCTTC. Its translation is CASSLAFAFDRLGYNEQFF.

This clonotype occurred a few times. The chain has TRBV7-7 and TRBJ2-5; TRBD1 agrees at 8 bases. V lost 5 bases to trimming and J lost 5 bases; unmatched junction nucleotides: 7. The CDR3 runs to 14 residues. Germline V gene sequence: CDR1 SSHAT, CDR2 FNYEAQ (reference sequence). Here the CDR3 DNA reads TGTGCCAGCAGCAAGACAGGGGTGAGGGAGACCCAGTACTTC. It translates to CASSKTGVRETQYF.

This chain links TRBV5-6 with TRBJ2-7; D is possibly TRBD2 (5 bases). The V end was cut by 4 bases, the J end by 0 bases, with 11 bases between. The CDR3 is 14 amino acids. Germline V gene data show CDR1 as SGHDT and CDR2 as YYEEEE. The CDR3 DNA is TGTGCCAGCAGCGAGGGTGGAAACTCCTACGAGCAGTACTTC. It is translated as CASSEGGNSYEQYF.

This clonotype has only a few counts. Written as DNA, the CDR3 is TGTGCCAGCAGCCGCATCGTGGGCAGCATGAACACTGAAGCTTTCTTT. Its protein is CASSRIVGSMNTEAFF. The chain couples TRBV7-2 to TRBJ1-1; D ambiguous. Per germline, CDR1 SGHTA and CDR2 FQGNSA. The V gene lost 5 bases and the J gene lost 0 bases, with 16 bases spanning the gap. There are 16 residues in the CDR3.

The V gene is TRBV20-1, the J gene TRBJ2-1, with 7 bases that match TRBD2. The J segment lost 2 bases and the V segment lost 5 bases, leaving 9 bases of the junction unmatched. Germline V gene sequence: CDR1 DFQATT, CDR2 SNEGSKA (reference sequence). This CDR3 is built from 15 residues. CDR3 DNA sequence: TGCAGTGCTCGGTGGGGGGGGGGAGCCTACAATGAGCAGTTCTTC. Residues: CSARWGGGAYNEQFF.

The chain combines TRBV6-2 or TRBV6-3 with TRBJ2-1; 10 nucleotides match TRBD2. Germline V lookup: CDR1 MNHEY, CDR2 SVGEGT. The V segment lost 4 bases and the J segment 7 bases; nucleotides outside the gene matches: 10. The CDR3 is 16 residues long. This chain's CDR3 is CASSSPLAGDGNEQFF. The CDR3, as DNA: TGTGCCAGCAGTTCCCCCCTAGCGGGAGATGGGAATGAGCAGTTCTTC.

The genes are TRBV5-1 and TRBJ2-7; the match to TRBD1 covers 7 bases. Per germline, CDR1 SGHRS and CDR2 YFSETQ. With V trimmed by 4 bases and J by 2 bases, 9 bases remained unmatched. This CDR3 is built from 15 residues. In DNA form, the CDR3 reads TGCGCCAGCAGCGCTACCGGGACAGTTGCCTACGAGCAGTACTTC. Translating gives CASSATGTVAYEQYF.

This clonotype has a handful of counts. The chain uses TRBV6-5 and TRBJ1-1, with D possibly TRBD1 on 5 matching bases. The germline V gene encodes CDR1 MNHEY and CDR2 SVGAGI. With 2 bases removed from V and 0 bases from J, the gap between germline ends came to 10 bases. The CDR3 is 15 amino acids. CDR3 in amino acids: CASSYGAGVNTEAFF. CDR3 DNA: TGTGCCAGCAGTTACGGTGCGGGGGTGAACACTGAAGCTTTCTTT.

In the case of this clonotype: Relative to the germline gene, one junction end is altered; a read error may explain this. This rearrangement joins TRBV29-1 to TRBJ2-1; D ambiguous. This CDR3 comprises 14 residues. Germline CDR1 is SQVTM and CDR2 is ANQGSEA. CDR3 in DNA: TGCAGCTTTGAGACCCCGAGCTCCTACAATGAGCAGTTCTTC. This codes for CSFETPSSYNEQFF.

This clonotype was detected a few times. The gene calls are TRBV12-3 or TRBV12-4 and TRBJ1-1; TRBD1 might be the D (6 bases). This CDR3 contains 14 residues. The V end lost 4 bases, the J end lost 8 bases, and 17 bases lay between the germline ends. As DNA, the CDR3 is TGTGCCAGCAGTTCTACAGGGTTAGATATCGAAGCTTTCTTT. It encodes CASSSTGLDIEAFF.

The V call is TRBV6-5, the J call TRBJ2-7; D might be TRBD2 (6 bases). The CDR3 loop spans 17 amino acids. Germline CDR1 is MNHEY and CDR2 is SVGAGI. With 2 bases removed from V and 3 bases from J, the gap between germline ends came to 20 bases. The chain's CDR3 is CASSYQFGTAGNYEQYF. CDR3 in DNA: TGTGCCAGCAGTTACCAATTCGGGACTGCCGGGAACTACGAGCAGTACTTC.